The clone carrying this TCR beta chain has just a few counts. In germline, CDR1 is SGHTA, CDR2 FQGNSA. V shed 3 bases and J shed 10 bases, with 16 bases lying between them. The CDR3 is 13 residues long. The sample belongs to a study of identical twins. Via MiXCR, TCRdb re-called the 5' RACE reads, giving one row per CDR3 protein. This sample has 400,000 to 550,000 distinct CDR3 sequences, with 20% to 30% found just once. These data were also filed under a second study, of T cells expressing NK-cell markers. In that study: Sorted CD3+CD56-NKG2C+, CD3+CD56+NKG2C+ and CD3+CD56+NKG2C- T cells supplied the TCR beta repertoires. In roughly 6 donors, dominant CD3+CD56+NKG2C+ clones formed about 1.0-7.5% of CD8+ cells.

The chain uses TRBV7-2 and TRBJ2-7; TRBD1 might be the D (6 bases). The sequencing input was CD4+ T cells sorted from blood. This receptor was taken from a woman aged 18-29 years in good health. Here the CDR3 DNA reads TGTGCCAGCAGCTTCGGGACACCCCCTTCTCAGTACTTC. This translates into CASSFGTPPSQYF.